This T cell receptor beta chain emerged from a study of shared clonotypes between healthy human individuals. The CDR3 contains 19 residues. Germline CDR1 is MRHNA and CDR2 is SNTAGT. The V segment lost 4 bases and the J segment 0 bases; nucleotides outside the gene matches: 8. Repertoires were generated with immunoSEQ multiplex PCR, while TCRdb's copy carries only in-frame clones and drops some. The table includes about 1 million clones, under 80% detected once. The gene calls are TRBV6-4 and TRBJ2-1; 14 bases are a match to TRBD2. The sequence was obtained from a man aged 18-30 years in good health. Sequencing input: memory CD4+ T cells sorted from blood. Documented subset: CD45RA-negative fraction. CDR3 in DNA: TGTGCCAGCAGTGCCCGCGGGACTAGCGGGGGCCGCTCCTACAATGAGCAGTTCTTC. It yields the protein CASSARGTSGGRSYNEQFF.